The 25 T cell receptor beta chains below all came from one sample that was sequenced in a study of T cells in Graves' hyperthyroidism and ophthalmopathy. RNA transcripts served as the template for amplifying TCR beta CDR3 regions. In the first-round RT-PCR of the TCR CDR3, the HTBI primer set was used. TCRdb processed the multiplex PCR reads anew with MiXCR; each CDR3 protein has one entry. The sample lists fewer than 350,000 distinct CDR3 sequences; about 14% were seen once. Sequenced input: blood. All receptors derive from a woman aged 25 to 39 with Graves' hyperthyroidism that later progressed to Graves' ophthalmopathy.

This clonotype has only a few counts. The rearrangement links TRBV27 to TRBJ2-6; D is undetermined. Trimming stripped 2 bases from V and 2 bases from J, with 10 bases between. Germline V gene lookup returns CDR1 MNHEY and CDR2 SMNVEV (reference sequence). The CDR3 loop spans 16 amino acids. The CDR3 sequence: CASSLLTDAGANVLTF. The DNA of the CDR3 is TGTGCCAGCAGTTTACTTACAGACGCTGGGGCCAACGTCCTGACTTTC.

The genes are TRBV4-3 and TRBJ1-1, with D uncertain. CDR1 LGHNA and CDR2 YSLEER come from the germline V gene. The CDR3 has 14 residues. V was shortened by 4 bases and J by 4 bases, with 13 bases between the two germline ends. The chain's CDR3 is CASSLGDRGTEAFF. CDR3 coding DNA: TGCGCCAGCAGCCTTGGAGACCGGGGCACTGAAGCTTTCTTT.

The sample holds many counts of this clonotype. The V and J genes are TRBV30 and TRBJ1-5; D is possibly TRBD1 (5 bases). In germline, CDR1 is GTSNPN, CDR2 SVGIG (reference sequence). Trimming took off 0 bases at V and 4 bases at J, with 10 bases between the two ends. The CDR3 is made up of 14 amino acids. CDR3 sequence reads: CAWSVGRVNQPQHF. The CDR3 DNA reads TGTGCCTGGAGTGTAGGCAGGGTGAATCAGCCCCAGCATTTT.

The chain joins TRBV19 to TRBJ2-2; D is perhaps TRBD1 (6 bases). V lost 6 bases and J 4 bases, leaving 27 bases between the germline ends. The CDR3 sequence is 19 residues long. Germline lookup yields CDR1 LNHDA and CDR2 SQIVND (reference sequence). This CDR3 reads CASSTEFPRQESSTGELFF. In nucleotides, the CDR3 is TGTGCCAGTAGCACGGAGTTCCCTCGACAGGAATCGAGCACCGGGGAGCTGTTTTTT.

This clonotype has at least ten counts. The chain combines TRBV9 with TRBJ2-3; TRBD2 matches at 9 bases. V dropped 0 bases and J dropped 5; count of bases not matched to a gene: 7. The CDR3 is 16 amino acids. The germline CDR1 and CDR2 sequences are SGDLS and YYNGEE. The CDR3 nucleotides read TGTGCCAGCAGCGTAGCAGTAGCGGGAGAGGAAGATACGCAGTATTTT. The encoded protein is CASSVAVAGEEDTQYF.

The chain uses TRBV9 and TRBJ1-1; 8 bases fit TRBD1. CDR1 SGDLS and CDR2 YYNGEE come from the germline V gene. This CDR3 is 15 amino acids long. V trimming: 0 bases; J trimming: 7 bases; junction bases outside the gene matches: 8. CDR3 sequence: CASSVVGTGGIEAFF. Written as DNA, the CDR3 is TGTGCCAGCAGCGTAGTCGGGACAGGTGGCATTGAAGCTTTCTTT.

In this sample, this clonotype turned up many times. The V gene is TRBV11-2, the J gene TRBJ2-1; 10 positions match TRBD2. V lost 4 bases and J lost 8; bases outside the gene matches: 20. The CDR3 is 19 residues long. Germline-derived CDR1 and CDR2 are SGHAT and FQNNGV. The CDR3 coding sequence is TGTGCCAGCAGCTCCCCCGACCAAGCTAGCGGGAGTAAGTACCATGAGCAGTTCTTC. It codes for CASSSPDQASGSKYHEQFF. The whole variable domain, remainder taken from reference TRBV11-2 and TRBJ2-1, is EAGVAQSPRYKIIEKRQSVAFWCNPISGHATLYWYQQILGQGPKLLIQFQNNGVVDDSQLPKDRFSAERLKGVDSTLKIQPAKLEDSAVYLCASSSPDQASGSKYHEQFFGPGTRLTVL.

This clonotype has a count of ten or more. The rearrangement links TRBV4-3 to TRBJ1-3, with a possible D match to TRBD1 (6 bases). Germline values: CDR1 LGHNA, CDR2 YSLEER. This CDR3 has 14 residues. Trimming removed 0 bases at V and 7 bases at J, with 10 bases between. The CDR3 is CASSQESQGNTIYF. CDR3 DNA sequence: TGCGCCAGCAGCCAAGAAAGCCAGGGGAACACCATATATTTT.

The sample holds many counts of this clonotype. The V call is TRBV28, the J call TRBJ2-3; the D is unclear. The CDR3 length is 14 residues. Trimming left V 6 bases short and J 4 bases short, with 14 bases between. Germline-derived CDR1 and CDR2 are MDHEN and SYDVKM. The CDR3 here is CASSPPVSPDTQYF. The CDR3 DNA sequence: TGTGCCAGCAGCCCTCCGGTGTCCCCAGATACGCAGTATTTT.

This clonotype was counted ten times or more. The chain combines TRBV18 with TRBJ2-5; D not certain. CDR1 is KGHSH and CDR2 is LQKENI in the germline V gene. V lost 2 bases, J lost 4 bases, and 17 bases lay in between. This CDR3 is 16 amino acids long. CDR3 protein: CASSPTSIRTGETQYF. The CDR3 DNA sequence: TGTGCCAGCTCACCAACGTCGATAAGAACGGGAGAGACCCAGTACTTC. Based on the CDR3 plus reference TRBV18 and TRBJ2-5, the full variable domain is NAGVMQNPRHLVRRRGQEARLRCSPMKGHSHVYWYRQLPEEGLKFMVYLQKENIIDESGMPKERFSAEFPKEGPSILRIQQVVRGDSAAYFCASSPTSIRTGETQYFGPGTRLLVL.

This clonotype has more than one count but fewer than ten. The chain employs TRBV4-1 and TRBJ2-2; 14 bases fit TRBD2. Germline V CDR1 and CDR2: MGHRA, YSYEKL. CDR3 length: 18 residues. The ends lost 4 bases at V and 0 bases at J; junction bases unmatched: 4. The CDR3 sequence is CASSPRTSGRSNTGELFF. For the CDR3, the DNA is TGCGCCAGCAGCCCACGGACTAGCGGGAGGTCGAACACCGGGGAGCTGTTTTTT.

This clonotype came up many times. The chain combines TRBV28 with TRBJ2-1, with no clear D. Germline-derived CDR1 and CDR2 are MDHEN and SYDVKM. This CDR3 comprises 11 residues. The germline V and J ends were trimmed by 8 bases and 9 bases, with 11 bases remaining between them. The CDR3 here is CASLGLSEQFF. CDR3 bases: TGTGCCAGCCTCGGTCTGTCTGAGCAGTTCTTC.

This clonotype was found many times. The chain employs TRBV28 and TRBJ2-4, with a weak D call TRBD1 (5 bases). This CDR3 is 15 amino acids long. Trimming cost V 2 bases and J 1 base, with 9 bases left between them. The germline V gene encodes CDR1 MDHEN and CDR2 SYDVKM. The CDR3 DNA reads as TGTGCCAGCAGTTTAACTGGGGCGGCCAAAAACATTCAGTACTTC. It translates to CASSLTGAAKNIQYF. The variable domain in full, with the rest retrieved from reference TRBV28 and TRBJ2-4, is DVKVTQSSRYLVKRTGEKVFLECVQDMDHENMFWYRQDPGLGLRLIYFSYDVKMKEKGDIPEGYSVSREKKERFSLILESASTNQTSMYLCASSLTGAAKNIQYFGAGTRLSVL.

This clonotype has at least ten counts. The rearrangement joins TRBV5-1 to TRBJ2-1, with 9 nucleotides matching TRBD2. The CDR3 has 15 residues. The J segment lost 4 bases and the V segment lost 0 bases, leaving 2 bases of the junction unmatched. The V gene's germline CDR1 is SGHRS and CDR2 YFSETQ. CDR3 DNA sequence: TGCGCCAGCAGCTTGGGAAGCGGGGGGTACAATGAGCAGTTCTTC. It is translated as CASSLGSGGYNEQFF.

This chain joins TRBV15 and TRBJ1-2; 11 bases match TRBD1. CDR1 and CDR2 from the germline V gene are LNHNV and YYDKDF (reference sequence). The CDR3 length is 15 residues. V lost 1 base, J lost 10 bases, and 8 bases stayed unmatched. As DNA, the CDR3 is TGTGCCACCAGCAGAGGTGGGACAGGGGGAGAAGACTACACCTTC. It is translated as CATSRGGTGGEDYTF.

This clonotype was seen a single time. This chain uses TRBV2 with TRBJ1-5, with 7 positions matching TRBD1. V gave up 5 bases and J gave up 2 bases; unmatched junction bases: 6. The germline CDR1 and CDR2 sequences are SNHLY and FYNNEI. This CDR3 is built from 15 residues. This chain's CDR3 is CASSYRGIGNQPQHF. The DNA for the CDR3 is TGTGCCAGCAGTTACAGGGGAATCGGCAATCAGCCCCAGCATTTT.

The rearrangement uses TRBV4-1 and TRBJ2-1, with TRBD2 matching 11 bases. The germline V gene has CDR1 MGHRA and CDR2 YSYEKL. V shed 5 bases and J 5 bases; nucleotides not matched to a gene: 11. This CDR3 contains 17 residues. The CDR3 reads CASSWTSGRAKNNEQFF. In DNA, the CDR3 is TGCGCCAGCAGCTGGACTAGCGGGCGAGCTAAGAACAATGAGCAGTTCTTC.

This clonotype was observed many times. This sequence joins TRBV4-2 and TRBJ2-7; the match to TRBD2 covers 7 bases. The germline gives CDR1 LGHNA, CDR2 YNFKEQ. The V gene end was trimmed by 1 base and the J gene end by 4 bases; junction bases not matched to a gene: 7. This CDR3 is 15 amino acids long. CDR3 in amino acids: CASSQGQGGRYEQYF. The CDR3 DNA sequence: TGTGCCAGCAGCCAAGGTCAGGGCGGGAGATACGAGCAGTACTTC.

This clonotype was observed a handful of times. V and J are TRBV20-1 and TRBJ2-7; TRBD2 matches 12 bases. Trimming cost V 3 bases and J 0 bases; bases outside gene matches: 9. Germline V gene lookup returns CDR1 DFQATT and CDR2 SNEGSKA (reference sequence). CDR3 length equals 17 residues. CDR3 region: CSASKGTSGLTSYEQYF. The CDR3, as DNA: TGCAGTGCTAGTAAGGGGACTAGCGGGTTAACCTCCTACGAGCAGTACTTC.

Turning to this clonotype: A read error may explain this, as a much larger clone is one base away. The chain carries TRBV4-2 and TRBJ2-3; D ambiguous. Trimming left V 8 bases short and J 7 bases short, with 19 bases between. CDR1 and CDR2 from the germline V gene are LGHNA and YNFKEQ. This CDR3 region has 14 residues. This chain's CDR3 is CASGDEAMTNTQYF. The CDR3 DNA reads TGTGCCAGCGGAGACGAGGCTATGACAAATACGCAGTATTTT.

This clonotype came up many times. CDR3 in amino acids: CASSLSGNSGNTIYF. The CDR3 DNA is TGTGCCAGCAGTTTATCAGGGAACTCTGGAAACACCATATATTTT. V and J are TRBV27 and TRBJ1-3; D is unclear. CDR3 length equals 15 residues. Looked up from germline, CDR1 is MNHEY and CDR2 is SMNVEV (reference sequence). The V gene lost 0 bases and the J gene lost 0 bases, with 6 bases spanning the gap.

This clonotype was counted many times. The chain combines TRBV6-2 or TRBV6-3 with TRBJ2-2; TRBD2 matches 7 bases. The germline V gene has CDR1 MNHEY and CDR2 SVGEGT. This CDR3 has 17 amino acids. After removal of 7 bases from V and 2 bases from J, the junction contained 13 bases not matched to a gene. The CDR3: CASTHSGLAANTGELFF. CDR3 sequence (DNA): TGTGCCAGCACTCACTCGGGTCTAGCGGCAAACACCGGGGAGCTGTTTTTT.

With regard to this clonotype: A read error is possible here, since a much larger clone lies one base away. The chain combines TRBV28 with TRBJ2-1, with D perhaps matching TRBD2 (5 bases). There are 12 residues in the CDR3. The V gene's germline CDR1 is MDHEN and CDR2 SYDVKM. The V end lost 6 bases, the J end lost 8 bases, and 11 bases lay between the germline ends. The CDR3 sequence is CASRIGNHEQFF. For the CDR3, the DNA is TGTGCCAGCAGGATCGGGAACCATGAGCAGTTCTTC. Variable domain in full (rest from reference TRBV28 and TRBJ2-1): DVKVTQSSRYLVKRTGEKVFLECVQDMDHENMFWYRQDPGLGLRLIYFSYDVKMKEKGDIPEGYSVSREKKERFSLILESASTNQTSMYLCASRIGNHEQFFGPGTRLTVL.

The J gene is TRBJ2-1, the V gene TRBV14; 8 bases are shared with TRBD2. Germline lookup yields CDR1 SGHDN and CDR2 FVKESK. V lost 3 bases and J lost 4; bases outside the gene matches: 8. The CDR3 spans 16 residues. The CDR3 protein is CASSHFQLAEYNEQFF. The CDR3 DNA sequence: TGTGCCAGCAGCCATTTTCAACTAGCGGAGTACAATGAGCAGTTCTTC.

In its sample, this clonotype was seen many times. The rearrangement joins TRBV6-1 to TRBJ2-1; D perhaps matches TRBD2 (6 bases). CDR1 and CDR2 from the germline V gene are MNHNS and SASEGT. The CDR3 is made up of 15 amino acids. V dropped 5 bases and J dropped 8 bases, with 19 bases sitting between them. This CDR3 is CASSSRDSRGHEQFF. CDR3 sequence (DNA): TGTGCCAGCAGTAGCCGGGACTCTCGAGGGCATGAGCAGTTCTTC.